Reported below is one T cell receptor (beta chain). Its specific antigen is unknown. One base away there is no much larger clone; base qualities are not given. This record belongs to a study of early T cells in non-severe SARS-CoV-2 infection (dated by TCRdb to the early 2020s). For the wider study: Because TCR sequencing was done on bulk RNA from unsorted whole blood, the alpha and beta chains could not be paired.

The library relied on 5' RACE. For sequencing, a NextSeq 500 was employed. Unique molecular identifiers were attached to individual cDNA molecules in the TCR library protocol so that sequencing error and PCR bias could be corrected. Sequencing covered both TCR alpha and beta chains, and within each sample the abundances of alpha and beta sequences were tightly co-correlated. Per the original workflow: V gene, J gene and CDR3 annotation of TCR sequences was performed with Decombinator V4. TCRs were defined as expanded if a significant change between any two time points was detected under a Poisson model with p below 0.0001. Abundances of TCRs were expressed as counts per million after normalisation to the total number of TCRs sequenced in each sample. VDJdb, accessed on 1 November 2021, was searched for TCRs annotated for CMV, EBV and SARS-CoV-2, and TCRs annotated for more than one antigen were excluded. In-frame beta chains were kept once TCRdb had trimmed the public reads at Q25 with fastp and called clones with MiXCR. Every CDR3 protein is listed once, alongside the most common genes and DNA of its rows. V and J calls and clone size were set by TCRdb, not the authors. A total of under 45,000 distinct CDR3 sequences appear in this sample, roughly 7.9% of them only once. The biggest ten clones account for about an eighth of the sample.

Set within a cohort of healthcare workers in London, UK, this nested case-control study involved weekly PCR testing of nasopharyngeal swabs along with blood sampling. Healthcare workers were enrolled in the week of the UK lockdown, from 23 to 31 March 2020, and were followed every week for up to 16 weeks. What the work shows at the level of the full study, not this receptor alone: Matching against VDJdb was skewed toward anti-spike CD8 responses, likely underestimated virus-specific expansions, and missed private and CD4 specificities.

This clonotype originated in an adult who was a healthcare worker with PCR-confirmed SARS-CoV-2 infection or an uninfected control (not recorded which). The sample here was whole blood, taken at baseline.

The DNA reads TGTGCCACCAGCGAGTCGGTCGGCTATGGCTACACCTTC. Translated, this gives CATSESVGYGYTF. The chain uses TRBV15 and TRBJ1-2; the D gene identity is not certain. From cysteine to phenylalanine, the CDR3 is 13 amino acids long. Only the CDR3 part of the read is kept: 39 bases, read in frame from the first base. Via the germline V gene (reference sequence), CDR1 is LNHNV and CDR2 YYDKDF. V gives up 5 bases and J gives up 4 bases, and the segment between their germline ends measures 11 bases.